One sample yielded the 15 T cell receptor beta chains listed below, sequenced in a study of regulatory T cells in long-lasting Graves disease. The time point here: newly diagnosed GD, antithyroid drugs for less than 3 months. PBMCs were the source of the RNA used for TCR sequencing. According to the study, TCR beta libraries were built with iRepertoire HTBI primers and CDR3-region Arm-PCR. From the multiplex PCR reads, TCRdb called clonotypes with MiXCR, one entry per CDR3 protein. The repertoire holds more than 400,000 distinct CDR3 sequences, with 15% to 20% as singletons. The sample also formed part of further work on T cells in Graves' hyperthyroidism and ophthalmopathy.

This material consisted of peripheral blood mononuclear cells (PBMCs), taken at new diagnosis, from a patient treated with antithyroid drugs. The receptor set was obtained from a man in his forties or fifties with Graves disease.

CDR3 loop: CASSLAVVMAVSYEQYF. In nucleotides, the CDR3 is TGTGCCAGCAGCTTAGCGGTCGTTATGGCGGTATCCTACGAGCAGTACTTC. J is TRBJ2-7 and V is TRBV7-8; no clear D gene. This CDR3 has 17 residues. CDR1 is SGHVS, CDR2 FQNEAQ, per germline. V shed 0 bases and J shed 1 base, with 16 bases lying between them.

The chain employs TRBV27 and TRBJ2-5, with a weak D call TRBD2 (5 bases). This CDR3 is built from 15 residues. The ends were cut back, 1 base at V and 4 bases at J, with 13 bases in the middle. Germline CDR1 reads MNHEY; CDR2 reads SMNVEV (reference sequence). The CDR3 sequence is CASSLFFTGIETQYF. As DNA, the CDR3 is TGTGCCAGCAGTTTATTTTTCACGGGGATAGAGACCCAGTACTTC.

This clonotype was counted a single time. V gene TRBV10-3 combines with J gene TRBJ1-1, with unresolved D. The germline V and J ends were trimmed by 3 bases and 0 bases, with 5 bases remaining between them. The length of the CDR3 is 13 residues. CDR1 and CDR2 (germline): ENHRY, SYGVKD. The CDR3 DNA follows: TGTGCCATCAGTGAACAAGTGAACACTGAAGCTTTCTTT. Translation: CAISEQVNTEAFF.

This clonotype came up a few times. This sequence joins TRBV19 and TRBJ1-5, with 7 bases that match TRBD1. CDR3 size: 14 residues. Trimming cost V 6 bases and J 3 bases; bases outside gene matches: 5. Germline CDR1 and CDR2: LNHDA and SQIVND (reference sequence). The CDR3 nucleotides read TGTGCCAGTAGGGAGACAGGGAACAATCAGCCCCAGCATTTT. Translated, it gives CASRETGNNQPQHF.

This clonotype was counted at least ten times. V and J are TRBV2 and TRBJ2-1; 8 nucleotides match TRBD2. With 1 base clipped from V and 3 bases from J, the junction kept 8 bases outside the gene matches. This CDR3 has 17 residues. Germline assignment: CDR1 SNHLY and CDR2 FYNNEI. In nucleotides, the CDR3 is TGTGCCAGCAGTGAAGGCTTCCGGACTAGCAGCTACAATGAGCAGTTCTTC. It is translated as CASSEGFRTSSYNEQFF.

This clonotype has only a few counts. This chain joins TRBV7-6 and TRBJ2-3, with TRBD2 identical over 10 bases. The CDR3 is made up of 17 amino acids. V shed 1 base, J shed 0 bases, and the junction held 4 bases outside the gene matches. Germline CDR1 and CDR2: SGHVS and FNYEAQ. The CDR3 DNA is TGTGCCAGCAGCTTAGTTGCGACTAGCGGGAGCACAGATACGCAGTATTTT. Amino acid sequence: CASSLVATSGSTDTQYF.

A few counts support this clonotype. J is TRBJ2-7 and V is TRBV6-2 or TRBV6-3, with 9 bases identical to TRBD1. CDR1 and CDR2 from the germline V gene are MNHEY and SVGEGT. Trimming at V came to 5 bases and at J to 7 bases, leaving 9 bases not matched to a gene. CDR3 size: 14 residues. Written as DNA, the CDR3 is TGTGCCAGCAGTCACCCGGGACAGGGTCGTGAGCAGTACTTC. Translated: CASSHPGQGREQYF.

This chain links TRBV3-1 with TRBJ1-6; tentative D call: TRBD1 (5 bases). Germline loops: CDR1 LGHDT, CDR2 YNNKEL (reference sequence). This CDR3 comprises 13 residues. Trimming pared 4 bases from V and 15 bases from J, leaving 16 bases between. This CDR3 is CASSPRGERILHF. The CDR3 coding sequence is TGTGCCAGCAGCCCCCGGGGGGAGCGGATCCTCCACTTT.

This clonotype has at least ten counts. The chain couples TRBV11-3 to TRBJ2-1; D gene unclear. This CDR3 contains 14 residues. Germline V gene data show CDR1 as SGHNT and CDR2 as YENEEA. Trimming took 2 bases from V and 6 from J, leaving 11 bases between them. CDR3 in amino acids: CASSLSPKGNEQFF. CDR3 sequence (DNA): TGTGCCAGCAGCTTAAGCCCCAAGGGCAATGAGCAGTTCTTC.

This clonotype occurred many times. The chain links TRBV5-1 to TRBJ2-3, with 9 bases lining up with TRBD1. The CDR3 has 15 amino acids. Germline CDR1 and CDR2: SGHRS and YFSETQ. V dropped 0 bases and J dropped 5; count of bases not matched to a gene: 4. The CDR3 region is CASSLANRGQDTQYF. CDR3 coding DNA: TGCGCCAGCAGCTTGGCGAACAGGGGGCAAGATACGCAGTATTTT.

This clonotype was counted at least ten times. This chain joins TRBV7-2 and TRBJ2-3; tentatively, D is TRBD2 (5 bases). The CDR3 spans 14 residues. V was shortened by 2 bases and J by 5 bases, with 11 bases between the two germline ends. Germline CDR1 reads SGHTA; CDR2 reads FQGNSA. CDR3 residues: CASSLKRGLDTQYF. The CDR3 DNA is TGTGCCAGCAGCTTAAAGAGAGGGTTAGATACGCAGTATTTT.

A note on this clonotype: Just one base apart from a much larger clone, this may be a read error. V usage is TRBV2 and J usage is TRBJ2-7; D possibly corresponds to TRBD2 (6 bases). The CDR3 spans 14 residues. Germline CDR1 SNHLY, CDR2 FYNNEI. The DNA of the CDR3 is TGTGCCAGCAGTGAGTGGGAGGCCTCCCACGAGCAGTACTTC. Residues: CASSEWEASHEQYF.

This clonotype was seen a few times. Given a much more abundant clone one base away, this may be a read error. The chain is built from TRBV2 and TRBJ2-7; the match to TRBD1 covers 7 bases. The CDR3 is 14 residues long. CDR1 is SNHLY, CDR2 FYNNEI, per germline. Written as DNA, the CDR3 is TGTGCCAGGGCCAAGACAGGGAGCTCCTACGAGCGGTACTTC. As protein: CARAKTGSSYERYF. The full variable domain, in which reference TRBV2 and TRBJ2-7 provide the parts outside the CDR3, is EPEVTQTPSHQVTQMGQEVILRCVPISNHLYFYWYRQILGQKVEFLVSFYNNEISEKSEIFDDQFSVERPDGSNFTLKIRSTKLEDSAMYFCARAKTGSSYERYFGPGTRLTVT.

This clonotype was picked up many times. The chain employs TRBV24-1 and TRBJ2-1; 8 bases match TRBD2. Germline V CDR1 and CDR2: KGHDR, SFDVKD. V lost 0 bases, J lost 7 bases, and 13 bases stayed unmatched. CDR3 length: 18 residues. CDR3 loop: CATSDLYREAGEPNEQFF. DNA for the CDR3: TGTGCCACCAGTGATTTGTATAGGGAAGCGGGAGAACCAAATGAGCAGTTCTTC.

In its sample, this clonotype was seen many times. The chain recombines TRBV27 with TRBJ1-1, with D possibly matching TRBD1 (5 bases). Germline V gives CDR1 MNHEY, CDR2 SMNVEV (reference sequence). The ends were cut back, 3 bases at V and 3 bases at J, with 11 bases in the middle. This CDR3 region has 14 residues. CDR3 sequence (DNA): TGTGCCAGCAGTTTCCGGGGGGGGGACACTGAAGCTTTCTTT. Translation gives CASSFRGGDTEAFF.